This is a list of T cell receptor beta chains from one sample in a study of blood T cell repertoires in COVID-19. Here immunoSEQ multiplex PCR was the method, and the copy in TCRdb shows in-frame clones only, minus some. Here the sample spans roughly 420,000 clones, roughly 90% being singletons. Sequences were obtained from PBMCs or T cells enriched from blood (not recorded which). The receptor set was obtained from a woman aged 25 to 39 with acute COVID-19. CDR3s include the opening cysteine and the closing phenylalanine or tryptophan. Each record gives: V gene, clone size, D gene, J gene, CDR3 protein, CDR3 DNA. The D gene is left open where the match is weak. Some rows have no size entry. The others give once, few or many, or a class for an expanded clone.

V: TRBV19
size: few
D: TRBD1
J: TRBJ1-5
CDR3: CASRDRGRQPQHF
DNA: TGTGCCAGCCGGGACAGGGGGCGTCAGCCCCAGCATTTT

V: TRBV30
size: few
D: TRBD2
J: TRBJ2-1
CDR3: CAWGRTRRGDEQFF
DNA: TGTGCCTGGGGGAGGACTAGAAGAGGCGATGAGCAGTTCTTC

V: TRBV24-1
size: NA
D: TRBD2
J: TRBJ2-1
CDR3: CATSVKGQGSLAGGPYNEQFF
DNA: TGTGCCACCAGTGTTAAGGGACAGGGAAGTCTAGCGGGGGGGCCCTACAATGAGCAGTTCTTC

V: TRBV9
size: NA
D: TRBD2
J: TRBJ2-5
CDR3: CASSVGTGGPWETQYF
DNA: TGTGCCAGCAGCGTAGGGACGGGGGGGCCTTGGGAGACCCAGTACTTC

V: TRBV10-3
size: NA
D: NA
J: TRBJ1-4
CDR3: CAISPGPEEKLFF
DNA: TGTGCCATCAGTCCAGGCCCAGAGGAAAAACTGTTTTTT

V: TRBV24-1
size: NA
D: NA
J: TRBJ1-2
CDR3: CATSDGGRYGYTF
DNA: TGTGCCACCAGTGACGGGGGGCGGTATGGCTACACCTTC

V: TRBV21-1
size: NA
D: NA
J: TRBJ2-3
CDR3: CASSKGGFRRGITDTQYF
DNA: TGTGCCAGCAGCAAAGGGGGCTTTCGGCGGGGGATCACAGATACGCAGTATTTT

V: TRBV5-1
size: few
D: NA
J: TRBJ2-1
CDR3: CASSFGGDYNEQFF
DNA: TGCGCCAGCAGCTTCGGCGGGGACTACAATGAGCAGTTCTTC

V: TRBV15
size: NA
D: TRBD1
J: TRBJ1-6
CDR3: CATSRGRTGNSPLHF
DNA: TGTGCCACCAGCAGAGGAAGGACAGGGAATTCACCCCTCCACTTT

V: TRBV10-3
size: once
D: NA
J: TRBJ1-1
CDR3: CAISPYSTEAFF
DNA: TGTGCCATCAGCCCGTATTCGACTGAAGCTTTCTTT

V: TRBV19
size: NA
D: TRBD1
J: TRBJ1-1
CDR3: CASTKTGYNEAFF
DNA: TGTGCCAGTACCAAGACAGGGTATAACGAAGCTTTCTTT

V: TRBV9
size: NA
D: NA
J: TRBJ1-1
CDR3: CASSLGGQDNTEAFF
DNA: TGTGCCAGCAGCCTAGGAGGGCAGGATAACACTGAAGCTTTCTTT

V: TRBV5-1
size: NA
D: TRBD1
J: TRBJ1-6
CDR3: CASVAGGLPYNSPLHF
DNA: TGCGCCAGCGTAGCAGGGGGCCTACCCTATAATTCACCCCTCCACTTT

V: TRBV7-3
size: NA
D: TRBD2
J: TRBJ2-1
CDR3: CASSLRLAGDSYNEQFF
DNA: TGTGCCAGCAGCTTGAGACTAGCGGGGGACTCCTACAATGAGCAGTTCTTC

V: TRBV5-5
size: NA
D: NA
J: TRBJ2-7
CDR3: CASSLRTPLYEQYF
DNA: TGTGCCAGCAGCTTGCGGACACCACTCTACGAGCAGTACTTC

V: TRBV25-1
size: NA
D: TRBD1
J: TRBJ2-7
CDR3: CASSVGTGATYEQYF
DNA: TGTGCCAGCAGTGTCGGGACAGGGGCCACCTACGAGCAGTACTTC

V: TRBV5-1
size: NA
D: NA
J: TRBJ1-4
CDR3: CASRAVVNEKLFF
DNA: TGCGCCAGCAGGGCCGTCGTTAATGAAAAACTGTTTTTT

V: TRBV18
size: NA
D: TRBD1
J: TRBJ2-7
CDR3: CASSLGLGGQEQYF
DNA: TGTGCCAGCTCCCTCGGCTTAGGGGGCCAAGAGCAGTACTTC

V: TRBV7-9
size: NA
D: TRBD2
J: TRBJ2-3
CDR3: CASSFQRGTTDTQYF
DNA: TGTGCCAGCAGCTTTCAGCGGGGGACCACAGATACGCAGTATTTT

V: TRBV29-1
size: once
D: NA
J: TRBJ1-2
CDR3: CSVVTPVGGEGYTF
DNA: TGCAGCGTTGTCACCCCAGTCGGTGGAGAGGGCTACACCTTC

V: TRBV30
size: NA
D: NA
J: TRBJ1-5
CDR3: CAWSGGGNQPQHF
DNA: TGTGCCTGGTCGGGGGGGGGCAATCAGCCCCAGCATTTT

V: TRBV24-1
size: once
D: NA
J: TRBJ2-1
CDR3: CATSGLEGGEYNEQFF
DNA: TGTGCCACCAGTGGGCTCGAGGGGGGGGAGTACAATGAGCAGTTCTTC

V: TRBV6-5
size: NA
D: TRBD1
J: TRBJ2-2
CDR3: CASSNDRANTGELFF
DNA: TGTGCCAGCAGTAACGACAGGGCGAACACCGGGGAGCTGTTTTTT

V: TRBV7-2
size: once
D: NA
J: TRBJ1-1
CDR3: CASSLRRVGTEAFF
DNA: TGTGCCAGCAGCCTACGCAGGGTAGGGACTGAAGCTTTCTTT

V: TRBV5-1
size: NA
D: TRBD1
J: TRBJ2-7
CDR3: CASSIRDSPYEQYF
DNA: TGCGCCAGCAGCATACGGGACAGCCCCTACGAGCAGTACTTC

V: TRBV7-3
size: once
D: NA
J: TRBJ2-7
CDR3: CASSPSRGSQYEQYF
DNA: TGTGCCAGCAGCCCGAGCCGCGGGTCTCAGTACGAGCAGTACTTC

V: TRBV6-5
size: NA
D: TRBD2
J: TRBJ2-1
CDR3: CASSPGTSGGYEQFF
DNA: TGTGCCAGCAGCCCCGGGACTAGCGGGGGCTATGAGCAGTTCTTC

V: TRBV6-5
size: NA
D: NA
J: TRBJ1-4
CDR3: CASSRQGVHEKLFF
DNA: TGTGCCAGCAGTAGACAAGGGGTTCATGAAAAACTGTTTTTT

V: TRBV7-8
size: NA
D: NA
J: TRBJ1-2
CDR3: CASSLGGGGYGYTF
DNA: TGTGCCAGCAGCTTAGGGGGGGGCGGCTATGGCTACACCTTC

V: TRBV10-3
size: NA
D: NA
J: TRBJ2-7
CDR3: CAISATAYEQYF
DNA: TGTGCCATCAGTGCGACAGCCTACGAGCAGTACTTC

V: TRBV5-1
size: NA
D: TRBD1
J: TRBJ1-2
CDR3: CASRYTGGHGYTF
DNA: TGCGCCAGCAGATACACAGGGGGGCATGGCTACACCTTC

V: TRBV6-5
size: NA
D: NA
J: TRBJ1-6
CDR3: CASSPGPNSPLHF
DNA: TGTGCCAGCAGCCCAGGGCCCAATTCACCCCTCCACTTT

V: TRBV29-1
size: NA
D: TRBD1
J: TRBJ1-1
CDR3: CSVRTGGRTTEAFF
DNA: TGCAGCGTACGGACAGGGGGAAGGACCACTGAAGCTTTCTTT

V: TRBV12-2
size: NA
D: NA
J: TRBJ1-5
CDR3: CASRFDGTGGDQPQHF
DNA: TGTGCAAGTCGCTTTGACGGGACAGGGGGGGACCAGCCCCAGCATTTT

V: TRBV14
size: NA
D: TRBD1
J: TRBJ2-2
CDR3: CASRQGQGALANTGELFF
DNA: TGTGCCAGCAGGCAGGGACAGGGGGCTTTGGCGAACACCGGGGAGCTGTTTTTT

V: TRBV19
size: few
D: NA
J: TRBJ1-3
CDR3: CASSIAGSAAITSGNTIYF
DNA: TGTGCCAGTAGTATCGCAGGTTCGGCAGCAATCACCTCTGGAAACACCATATATTTT

V: TRBV30
size: NA
D: NA
J: TRBJ1-6
CDR3: CAWSEGAYNSPLHF
DNA: TGTGCCTGGAGTGAGGGGGCCTATAATTCACCCCTCCACTTT

V: TRBV11-2
size: NA
D: TRBD2
J: TRBJ2-1
CDR3: CASSLNGGGSYNEQFF
DNA: TGTGCCAGCAGCTTAAACGGCGGGGGATCCTACAATGAGCAGTTCTTC

V: TRBV7-8
size: NA
D: NA
J: TRBJ2-7
CDR3: CASSRTAFSYEQYF
DNA: TGTGCCAGCAGCCGTACAGCATTCTCCTACGAGCAGTACTTC

V: TRBV19
size: NA
D: NA
J: TRBJ2-7
CDR3: CASSIGGDSYEQYF
DNA: TGTGCCAGTAGTATAGGGGGGGACTCCTACGAGCAGTACTTC

V: TRBV6-5
size: NA
D: NA
J: TRBJ2-7
CDR3: CASSYSISRVEQYF
DNA: TGTGCCAGCAGTTACTCGATAAGCAGGGTCGAGCAGTACTTC

V: TRBV5-4
size: NA
D: NA
J: TRBJ1-1
CDR3: CASSLLSGGNTEAFF
DNA: TGTGCCAGCAGCTTGTTATCGGGGGGGAACACTGAAGCTTTCTTT

V: TRBV4-1
size: NA
D: NA
J: TRBJ1-5
CDR3: CASSPPYNQPQHF
DNA: TGCGCCAGCAGCCCTCCTTACAATCAGCCCCAGCATTTT

V: TRBV27
size: NA
D: NA
J: TRBJ1-6
CDR3: CASSPRGGLVNSPLHF
DNA: TGTGCCAGCAGTCCAAGAGGCGGCCTCGTGAATTCACCCCTCCACTTT

V: TRBV2
size: NA
D: TRBD1
J: TRBJ1-5
CDR3: CASSPDRGYQPQHF
DNA: TGTGCCAGCAGCCCGGACAGGGGGTATCAGCCCCAGCATTTT